This T cell receptor beta chain was obtained from a study of cytomegalovirus exposure and HLA in healthy donors. Study-wide results and caveats: CMV serostatus was the sole immune exposure information available. Rarity marked most TCR sequences, yet some public TCRs occurred in many donors.

Vbeta (60) and Jbeta (13) primers were used in the PCR. The protocol was immunoSEQ multiplex PCR, while the TCRdb copy is restricted to in-frame clones and leaves out a portion. This table lists under 150,000 clones. As to this clone: What it recognizes is unknown.

J gave up 2 bases and V 2 bases, and 2 bases lay outside the gene matches. Germline CDR1 is LNHDA and CDR2 is SQIVND (reference sequence). The CDR3 spans 15 residues. Healthy people donating bone marrow made up the donors. Sample: PBMCs. The chain couples TRBV19 to TRBJ1-5; TRBD1 aligns across 8 bases. The receptor comes from a woman aged 55-69 years in good health and CMV-seronegative. CDR3 loop: CASSITGQGNQPQHF. The DNA of the CDR3 is TGTGCCAGTAGTATAACGGGACAGGGCAATCAGCCCCAGCATTTT.